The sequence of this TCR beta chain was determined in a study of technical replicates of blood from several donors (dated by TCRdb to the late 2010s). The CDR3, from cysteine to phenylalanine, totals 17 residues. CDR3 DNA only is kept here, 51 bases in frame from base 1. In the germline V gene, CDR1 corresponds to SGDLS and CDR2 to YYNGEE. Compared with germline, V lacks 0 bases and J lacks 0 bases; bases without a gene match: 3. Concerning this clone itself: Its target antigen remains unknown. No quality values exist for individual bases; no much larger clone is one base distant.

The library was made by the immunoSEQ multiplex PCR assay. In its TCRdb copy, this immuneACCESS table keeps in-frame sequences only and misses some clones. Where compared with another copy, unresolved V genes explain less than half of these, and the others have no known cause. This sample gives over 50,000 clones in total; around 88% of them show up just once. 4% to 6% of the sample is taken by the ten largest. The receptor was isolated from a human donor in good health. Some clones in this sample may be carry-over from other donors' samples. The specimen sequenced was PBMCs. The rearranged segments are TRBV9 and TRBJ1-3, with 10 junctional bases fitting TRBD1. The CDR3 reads CASSVGDRGLSGNTIYF. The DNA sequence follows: TGTGCCAGCAGCGTAGGGGACAGGGGCCTCTCTGGAAACACCATATATTTT.